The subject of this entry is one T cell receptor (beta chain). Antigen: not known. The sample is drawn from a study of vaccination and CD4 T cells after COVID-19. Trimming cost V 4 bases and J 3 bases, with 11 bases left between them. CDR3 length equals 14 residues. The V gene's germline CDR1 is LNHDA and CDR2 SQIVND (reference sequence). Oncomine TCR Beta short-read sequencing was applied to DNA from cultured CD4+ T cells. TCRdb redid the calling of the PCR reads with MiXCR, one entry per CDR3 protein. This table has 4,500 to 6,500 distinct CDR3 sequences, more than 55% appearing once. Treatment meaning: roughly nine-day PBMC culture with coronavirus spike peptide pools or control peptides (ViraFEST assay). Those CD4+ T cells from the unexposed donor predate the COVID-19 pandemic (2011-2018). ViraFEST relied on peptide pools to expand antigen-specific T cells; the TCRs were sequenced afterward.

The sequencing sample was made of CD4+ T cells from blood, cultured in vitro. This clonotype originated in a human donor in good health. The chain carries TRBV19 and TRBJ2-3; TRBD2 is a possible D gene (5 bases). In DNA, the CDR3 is TGTGCCAGTAGTACCACCGGACTGACAGATACGCAGTATTTT. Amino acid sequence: CASSTTGLTDTQYF. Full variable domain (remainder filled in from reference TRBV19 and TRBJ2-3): DGGITQSPKYLFRKEGQNVTLSCEQNLNHDAMYWYRQDPGQGLRLIYYSQIVNDFQKGDIAEGYSVSREKKESFPLTVTSAQKNPTAFYLCASSTTGLTDTQYFGPGTRLTVL.